This is a list of T cell receptor beta chains from one sample in a study of T-cell memory formation after mild COVID-19. Each CDR3 protein gets one entry after TCRdb re-called the 5' RACE reads with MiXCR. In the table there are more than 200,000 distinct CDR3 sequences, over 15% of which are singletons. The material sequenced was PBMCs or a T cell subset sorted from them (not recorded which). These receptors were taken from a man aged 18 to 29 who had mild COVID-19 (a few samples of this study predate the infection). Cell type and time point are not known. CDR3s include the opening cysteine and the closing phenylalanine or tryptophan. The D gene is left open where the match is weak. Clone size, where shown, is once, few, many, or a class for clones that have expanded.

D: TRBD2
V: TRBV4-2
J: TRBJ2-3
size: many
CDR3: CASSQDVTSGGTDTQYF
DNA: TGTGCCAGCAGCCAAGATGTGACTAGCGGGGGCACAGATACGCAGTATTTT

D: .
V: TRBV10-2
J: TRBJ1-3
size: .
CDR3: CASSDTGTGNTIYF
DNA: TGCGCCAGCAGTGACACAGGGACTGGAAACACCATATATTTT

D: TRBD1
V: TRBV7-9
J: TRBJ2-7
size: many
CDR3: CASSSIYPTGESSF
DNA: TGTGCCAGCAGCTCAATTTACCCCACAGGGGAATCTAGCTTC

D: .
V: TRBV29-1
J: TRBJ1-2
size: few
CDR3: CSVAYGYTF
DNA: TGCAGCGTTGCGTATGGCTACACCTTC

D: TRBD1
V: TRBV5-1
J: TRBJ2-5
size: .
CDR3: CSSSPRQGPETQYF
DNA: TGCTCCAGCAGCCCCAGACAGGGCCCGGAGACCCAGTACTTC

D: .
V: TRBV3-1
J: TRBJ2-1
size: .
CDR3: CASSQVEGLTYNEQFF
DNA: TGTGCCAGCAGCCAAGTTGAGGGGCTCACCTACAATGAGCAGTTCTTC

D: .
V: TRBV12-5
J: TRBJ2-5
size: few
CDR3: CASGSNRMYQETQYF
DNA: TGTGCTAGTGGCTCAAATCGGATGTACCAAGAGACCCAGTACTTC

D: TRBD1
V: TRBV20-1
J: TRBJ1-2
size: .
CDR3: CSSQGDGYTF
DNA: TGCAGCTCACAGGGGGATGGCTACACCTTC

D: .
V: TRBV5-4
J: TRBJ2-3
size: .
CDR3: CASSLGGASEDTQYF
DNA: TGTGCCAGCAGCTTGGGGGGGGCCTCCGAAGATACGCAGTATTTT

D: .
V: TRBV2
J: TRBJ2-3
size: .
CDR3: CASRDTWDTQYF
DNA: TGTGCCAGCAGAGACACTTGGGATACGCAGTATTTT

D: .
V: TRBV9
J: TRBJ2-6
size: .
CDR3: CASSVGSGVSSGANVLTF
DNA: TGTGCCAGCAGCGTAGGTTCGGGGGTAAGCTCTGGGGCCAACGTCCTGACTTTC

D: TRBD2
V: TRBV6-2/TRBV6-3
J: TRBJ2-5
size: .
CDR3: CASSYPLGGNQETQYF
DNA: TGTGCCAGCAGTTACCCCCTCGGGGGGAACCAAGAGACCCAGTACTTC

D: .
V: TRBV7-2
J: TRBJ1-1
size: .
CDR3: CASGRGYTEAFF
DNA: TGTGCCAGCGGGAGGGGATACACTGAAGCTTTCTTT

D: TRBD2
V: TRBV28
J: TRBJ2-5
size: few
CDR3: CASSLPSGGQETQYF
DNA: TGTGCCAGCAGTTTACCTAGCGGGGGGCAAGAGACCCAGTACTTC

D: .
V: TRBV5-4
J: TRBJ2-3
size: .
CDR3: CASSPRTPGTDTQYF
DNA: TGTGCCAGCAGCCCACGGACGCCTGGCACAGATACGCAGTATTTT

D: .
V: TRBV9
J: TRBJ2-3
size: .
CDR3: CASSDYRADTQYF
DNA: TGTGCCAGCAGCGATTACAGGGCAGATACGCAGTATTTT

D: .
V: TRBV4-3
J: TRBJ2-5
size: .
CDR3: CASSRDSYQETQYF
DNA: TGCGCCAGCAGCCGGGACTCGTACCAAGAGACCCAGTACTTC

D: .
V: TRBV3-1
J: TRBJ2-1
size: many
CDR3: CASSQGPQTYNEQFF
DNA: TGTGCCAGCAGCCAAGGTCCACAGACCTACAATGAGCAGTTCTTC

D: .
V: TRBV4-1
J: TRBJ1-3
size: few
CDR3: CASSQDLSLGPDSGNTIYF
DNA: TGCGCCAGCAGCCAGGATCTCAGTTTGGGCCCGGACTCTGGAAACACCATATATTTT

D: .
V: TRBV2
J: TRBJ2-1
size: few
CDR3: CASRDTGTEQFF
DNA: TGTGCCAGCAGGGACACAGGGACTGAGCAGTTCTTC

D: .
V: TRBV4-2
J: TRBJ2-3
size: few
CDR3: CASSQSGAGQSTDTQYF
DNA: TGTGCCAGCAGCCAGTCCGGGGCGGGCCAAAGCACAGATACGCAGTATTTT

D: TRBD1
V: TRBV7-3
J: TRBJ2-7
size: few
CDR3: CASSITGQGYEQYF
DNA: TGTGCCAGCAGTATCACGGGACAGGGTTACGAGCAGTACTTC

D: TRBD2
V: TRBV20-1
J: TRBJ2-2
size: .
CDR3: CSASSGTSYYTGELFF
DNA: TGCAGTGCTAGTTCCGGGACTAGCTATTACACCGGGGAGCTGTTTTTT

D: .
V: TRBV4-2
J: TRBJ1-1
size: few
CDR3: CASSQEWQGGEAFF
DNA: TGTGCCAGCAGCCAAGAATGGCAGGGAGGCGAAGCTTTCTTT

D: .
V: TRBV20-1
J: TRBJ1-4
size: .
CDR3: CSAPGRKNEKLFF
DNA: TGCAGTGCACCGGGACGGAAGAATGAAAAACTGTTTTTT

D: TRBD1
V: TRBV12-3/TRBV12-4
J: TRBJ1-1
size: .
CDR3: CASSYGRTGVFF
DNA: TGTGCCAGCAGTTACGGGAGGACAGGGGTATTCTTT

D: .
V: TRBV6-6
J: TRBJ1-4
size: few
CDR3: CASSSNRPNEKLFF
DNA: TGTGCCAGCAGTTCGAACAGGCCGAATGAAAAACTGTTTTTT

D: .
V: TRBV11-1
J: TRBJ2-5
size: .
CDR3: CASSLSRSQETQYF
DNA: TGTGCCAGCAGCTTATCTCGCAGCCAAGAGACCCAGTACTTC

D: .
V: TRBV10-2
J: TRBJ1-2
size: few
CDR3: CASTPWQEGGYTF
DNA: TGCGCCAGCACCCCGTGGCAGGAGGGGGGCTACACCTTC

D: .
V: TRBV19
J: TRBJ1-3
size: .
CDR3: CASTLGQSSGNTIYF
DNA: TGTGCCAGTACCCTCGGACAGTCCTCTGGAAACACCATATATTTT

D: TRBD1
V: TRBV12-3/TRBV12-4
J: TRBJ2-7
size: .
CDR3: CASSPGTGGSLNPYEQYF
DNA: TGTGCCAGCAGCCCCGGGACAGGGGGTTCTCTTAATCCCTACGAGCAGTACTTC

D: .
V: TRBV7-9
J: TRBJ1-6
size: few
CDR3: CASRLTATDSPLHF
DNA: TGTGCCAGCAGGTTAACGGCTACCGATTCACCCCTCCACTTT

D: .
V: TRBV6-1
J: TRBJ2-3
size: .
CDR3: CASSEPLHTDTQYF
DNA: TGTGCCAGCAGTGAACCACTTCACACAGATACGCAGTATTTT

D: .
V: TRBV14
J: TRBJ2-7
size: .
CDR3: CASSQDRTYEQYF
DNA: TGTGCCAGCAGCCAAGACCGGACCTACGAGCAGTACTTC

D: TRBD2
V: TRBV7-2
J: TRBJ2-1
size: many
CDR3: CASSPPGLAGNEQFF
DNA: TGTGCCAGCAGCCCTCCCGGACTAGCTGGCAATGAGCAGTTCTTC

D: .
V: TRBV2
J: TRBJ2-4
size: .
CDR3: CASGYAKNIQYF
DNA: TGTGCCAGCGGGTACGCCAAAAACATTCAGTACTTC

D: .
V: TRBV3-1
J: TRBJ2-4
size: few
CDR3: CASSHNPSPGNIQYF
DNA: TGTGCCAGCAGTCATAACCCGTCCCCCGGAAACATTCAGTACTTC

D: .
V: TRBV7-9
J: TRBJ2-7
size: few
CDR3: CASSFGVGGEQYF
DNA: TGTGCCAGCAGCTTCGGGGTAGGGGGCGAGCAGTACTTC

D: .
V: TRBV5-1
J: TRBJ2-3
size: .
CDR3: CASSLREVADTQYF
DNA: TGCGCCAGCAGCTTGCGGGAAGTGGCAGATACGCAGTATTTT

D: TRBD2
V: TRBV5-1
J: TRBJ2-1
size: few
CDR3: CASSTVAGGLNNEQFF
DNA: TGCGCCAGCAGCACTGTAGCGGGGGGGCTGAACAATGAGCAGTTCTTC

D: TRBD1
V: TRBV7-6
J: TRBJ1-5
size: few
CDR3: CASSPILRDRGYSNQPQHF
DNA: TGTGCCAGCAGCCCGATCCTCCGGGACAGAGGTTATAGCAATCAGCCCCAGCATTTT

D: .
V: TRBV7-9
J: TRBJ2-1
size: .
CDR3: CASSPRDWAGWDEQFF
DNA: TGTGCCAGCAGCCCTCGTGACTGGGCGGGTTGGGATGAGCAGTTCTTC

D: .
V: TRBV9
J: TRBJ2-3
size: .
CDR3: CASSVEGLGTDTQYF
DNA: TGTGCCAGCAGCGTGGAGGGGTTGGGCACAGATACGCAGTATTTT

D: .
V: TRBV12-3/TRBV12-4
J: TRBJ2-1
size: .
CDR3: CASSLESYNEQFF
DNA: TGTGCCAGCAGTTTAGAGTCCTACAATGAGCAGTTCTTC

D: .
V: TRBV2
J: TRBJ2-3
size: few
CDR3: CASSELADTQYF
DNA: TGTGCCAGCAGTGAACTAGCAGATACGCAGTATTTT

D: .
V: TRBV29-1
J: TRBJ1-2
size: .
CDR3: CSIGGLSSYGYTF
DNA: TGCAGCATCGGGGGCTTAAGTAGCTATGGCTACACCTTC

D: .
V: TRBV7-2
J: TRBJ2-2
size: many
CDR3: CASSFGGETGELFF
DNA: TGTGCCAGCAGCTTCGGGGGCGAGACCGGGGAGCTGTTTTTT

D: .
V: TRBV15
J: TRBJ2-7
size: few
CDR3: CATSNERRAVEQYF
DNA: TGTGCCACCAGCAACGAGCGGCGGGCTGTGGAGCAGTACTTC

D: .
V: TRBV7-2
J: TRBJ2-7
size: few
CDR3: CASSLARLYEQYF
DNA: TGTGCCAGCAGCTTAGCCCGGCTCTACGAGCAGTACTTC

D: .
V: TRBV7-9
J: TRBJ2-7
size: few
CDR3: CASSDYGSPSSYEQYF
DNA: TGTGCCAGCAGCGACTACGGGTCCCCGAGCTCCTACGAGCAGTACTTC

D: TRBD2
V: TRBV7-2
J: TRBJ2-1
size: .
CDR3: CASSLLGTSGGAFEQFF
DNA: TGTGCCAGCAGCTTACTGGGGACTAGCGGGGGGGCTTTTGAGCAGTTCTTC

D: TRBD2
V: TRBV7-6
J: TRBJ2-5
size: many
CDR3: CASSSTSGGLTQYF
DNA: TGTGCCAGCAGCTCCACTAGCGGGGGCCTGACCCAGTACTTC

D: TRBD1
V: TRBV7-3
J: TRBJ2-2
size: .
CDR3: CASSPTGTGVTGELFF
DNA: TGTGCCAGCAGCCCTACCGGGACAGGGGTGACCGGGGAGCTGTTTTTT

D: .
V: TRBV19
J: TRBJ2-4
size: few
CDR3: CASSMRQGNWNIQYF
DNA: TGTGCCAGTAGTATGCGGCAGGGTAACTGGAACATTCAGTACTTC

D: TRBD1
V: TRBV20-1
J: TRBJ1-2
size: many
CDR3: CSARDLGQALKGGYTF
DNA: TGCAGTGCTAGAGATCTCGGACAGGCGCTGAAAGGTGGCTACACCTTC